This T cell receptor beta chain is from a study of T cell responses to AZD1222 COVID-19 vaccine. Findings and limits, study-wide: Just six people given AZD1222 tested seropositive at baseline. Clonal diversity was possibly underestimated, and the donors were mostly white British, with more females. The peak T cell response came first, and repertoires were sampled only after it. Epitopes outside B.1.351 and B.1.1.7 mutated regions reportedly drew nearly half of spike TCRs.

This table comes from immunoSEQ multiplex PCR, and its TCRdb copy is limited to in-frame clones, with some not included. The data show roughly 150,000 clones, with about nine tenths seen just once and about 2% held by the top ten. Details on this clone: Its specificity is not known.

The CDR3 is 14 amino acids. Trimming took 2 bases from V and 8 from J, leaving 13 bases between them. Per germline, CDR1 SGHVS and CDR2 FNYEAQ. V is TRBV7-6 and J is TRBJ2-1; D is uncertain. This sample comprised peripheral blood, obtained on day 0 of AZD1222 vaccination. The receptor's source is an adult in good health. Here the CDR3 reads CASSLFDMWDEQFF. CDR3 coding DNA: TGTGCCAGCAGCTTATTCGACATGTGGGATGAGCAGTTCTTC.